This T cell receptor (beta chain) comes out of a study of human T cells and chemical hapten exposure. Study-level information: Doses of diphenylcyclopropenone went to the patients' scalps weekly throughout the roughly 22-week study. Reading of the patch tests, which applied 0.01% DPC to the upper back, occurred at 6 days.

The time point was: patch test 2, 6 weeks after DPC sensitization. The treatment was: therapeutic diphenylcyclopropenone sensitization with weekly scalp DPC. This clonotype ranks as medium-sized. Single cDNA molecules in the library carried unique molecular identifiers attached during preparation. TCRdb analysed the RACE reads with MiXCR anew, one entry per CDR3 protein. The repertoire includes over 85,000 distinct CDR3 sequences, approximately 9.3% of them detected once, and about 2% sits in the top ten. CDR1 is SQVTM and CDR2 is ANQGSEA in the germline V gene. V was trimmed by 3 bases and J by 4 bases, leaving 10 bases between them. This CDR3 region has 13 residues.

The sequence was collected from a woman between 40 and 50 years old with alopecia areata. Some clones in this sample may be carry-over from other donors' samples. The genes are TRBV29-1 and TRBJ1-3; the D is unclear. The sample here was whole blood, taken in connection with sensitization to the hapten diphenylcyclopropenone (DPC). CDR3 DNA: TGCAGCGTTGACCCGGGGTCCGGAAACACCATATATTTT. This sequence encodes CSVDPGSGNTIYF.